Listed here are 13 T cell receptor beta chains from one sample, sequenced in a study of blood T cells in healthy people across ages. Sample-barcoded 5' priming and a J-beta primer mix drove a second PCR of 7 to 11 cycles. A single record per CDR3 protein comes from TCRdb applying MiXCR to the 5' RACE reads. The sample has over 1,200,000 distinct CDR3 sequences, 45% to 70% seen once. The sequenced material came from blood. The receptors come from a man between 18 and 29 years old in good health.

The chain recombines TRBV6-6 with TRBJ2-5; 7 nucleotides agree with TRBD1. V shed 2 bases, J shed 1 base, and the junction held 10 bases outside the gene matches. Germline CDR1 MNHNY, CDR2 SVGAGI (reference sequence). The CDR3 covers 17 residues. CDR3 sequence reads: CASSYHTGESGQETQYF. The DNA for the CDR3 is TGTGCCAGCAGTTACCACACAGGGGAATCAGGCCAAGAGACCCAGTACTTC.

CDR3 amino acids: CASSYYITGPYEQYF. The CDR3 bases are TGTGCCAGCAGTTATTATATTACAGGCCCCTACGAGCAGTACTTC. The chain recombines TRBV6-1 with TRBJ2-4, with TRBD1 as a possible D gene (5 bases). The better agreement between TRBJ2-7 and the DNA end casts doubt on the J call. CDR3 length equals 15 residues. CDR1 and CDR2 (germline): MNHNS, SASEGT.

The chain employs TRBV4-2 and TRBJ2-4; TRBD2 matches at 8 bases. The J call may not be correct, given that the DNA end is closer to TRBJ2-5. Germline lookup yields CDR1 LGHNA and CDR2 YNFKEQ. The CDR3 contains 17 residues. The CDR3 protein is CASSQDRTGGHGETQYF. The CDR3 DNA is TGTGCCAGCAGCCAGGATCGAACGGGAGGGCATGGGGAGACCCAGTACTTC.

The chain uses TRBV28 and TRBJ1-2; D call uncertain. The ends were cut back, 6 bases at V and 0 bases at J, with 14 bases in the middle. The CDR3 contains 15 residues. Germline loops: CDR1 MDHEN, CDR2 SYDVKM. The CDR3 DNA follows: TGTGCCAGCAGCCGCCGTCGAGAGTCTAACTATGGCTACACCTTC. Translation: CASSRRRESNYGYTF.

This chain joins TRBV7-2 and TRBJ2-5; D remains ambiguous. The germline CDR1 and CDR2 sequences are SGHTA and FQGNSA. The CDR3 is 14 residues long. Between the trimmed V and J ends, which lost 1 base and 5 bases, there was a span of 11 bases. DNA for the CDR3: TGTGCCAGCAGCTTAGGGGTTGCCCTTGAGACCCAGTACTTC. Translation gives CASSLGVALETQYF.

The CDR3 nucleotides are TGCAGTGGGACTAGCGGGGTCACAGATACGCAGTATTTT. This gives the protein CSGTSGVTDTQYF. This sequence joins TRBV20-1 and TRBJ2-3, with 12 bases fitting TRBD2. Germline assignment: CDR1 DFQATT and CDR2 SNEGSKA (reference sequence). The CDR3 has 13 residues. V trimming: 7 bases; J trimming: 2 bases; junction bases outside the gene matches: 1.

This chain connects TRBV12-3 or TRBV12-4 to TRBJ1-4; no clear D. Between the trimmed V and J ends, which lost 6 bases and 5 bases, there was a span of 16 bases. The CDR3 has 15 amino acids. The CDR3 here is CASRSGGHLNEKLFF. Here the CDR3 DNA reads TGTGCCAGCAGATCCGGTGGTCATCTAAATGAAAAACTGTTTTTT.

This clonotype was counted a few times. The J gene is TRBJ2-6, the V gene TRBV7-9, with D maybe TRBD2 (6 bases). V was pared by 6 bases and J by 11 bases, with 17 bases between. The germline V gene encodes CDR1 SEHNR and CDR2 FQNEAQ (reference sequence). The CDR3 loop spans 14 amino acids. CDR3 amino acids: CASRSGWGGDVLTF. In nucleotides, the CDR3 is TGTGCCAGCAGATCAGGGTGGGGAGGAGACGTCCTGACTTTC. Full variable domain (rest looked up from reference TRBV7-9 and TRBJ2-6): DTGVSQNPRHKITKRGQNVTFRCDPISEHNRLYWYRQTLGQGPEFLTYFQNEAQLEKSRLLSDRFSAERPKGSFSTLEIQRTEQGDSAMYLCASRSGWGGDVLTFGAGSRLTVL.

The chain couples TRBV9 to TRBJ2-7; the D call may be TRBD1 or TRBD2 (5 bases each). The V and J ends lost 0 bases and 6 bases respectively, with 19 bases between them. CDR1 is SGDLS, CDR2 YYNGEE, per germline. The CDR3 spans 16 residues. The CDR3 is CASSVATMGVGTEQYF. The CDR3 DNA follows: TGTGCCAGCAGCGTAGCTACTATGGGGGTGGGTACCGAGCAGTACTTC.

The rearrangement links TRBV6-5 to TRBJ1-2; D not resolved. V was cut by 10 bases and J by 3 bases, with 18 bases left in between. Germline loops: CDR1 MNHEY, CDR2 SVGAGI. The CDR3 spans 14 residues. The CDR3 DNA sequence: TGTGCCACCTCCCCTGGGAGGCAGTACTATGGCTACACCTTC. Translation: CATSPGRQYYGYTF.

This chain joins TRBV12-3 or TRBV12-4 and TRBJ1-6, with D maybe TRBD1 (6 bases). The CDR3 spans 17 residues. V lost 3 bases and J lost 5, with 17 bases in between. CDR3 amino acids: CASSFGGSLRDNSPLHF. CDR3 DNA sequence: TGTGCCAGCAGTTTCGGGGGCAGCCTTCGCGATAATTCACCCCTCCACTTT.

This clonotype was recorded a few times. The chain carries TRBV20-1 and TRBJ2-5; no definite D call. V was pared by 3 bases and J by 5 bases, with 10 bases between. The CDR3 loop spans 12 amino acids. Germline CDR1 DFQATT, CDR2 SNEGSKA (reference sequence). CDR3 nucleotides: TGCAGTGCTAGTCATGGTTTGGAGACCCAGTACTTC. Its translation is CSASHGLETQYF.

This clonotype was detected only a few times. The CDR3 region is CASSRSPGETQYF. Written as DNA, the CDR3 is TGTGCCAGCAGCAGATCCCCTGGGGAGACCCAGTACTTC. J is TRBJ2-5 and V is TRBV7-2, with D unresolved. Germline values: CDR1 SGHTA, CDR2 FQGNSA. CDR3 length: 13 amino acids. V gave up 5 bases and J gave up 5 bases, with 12 bases separating them.